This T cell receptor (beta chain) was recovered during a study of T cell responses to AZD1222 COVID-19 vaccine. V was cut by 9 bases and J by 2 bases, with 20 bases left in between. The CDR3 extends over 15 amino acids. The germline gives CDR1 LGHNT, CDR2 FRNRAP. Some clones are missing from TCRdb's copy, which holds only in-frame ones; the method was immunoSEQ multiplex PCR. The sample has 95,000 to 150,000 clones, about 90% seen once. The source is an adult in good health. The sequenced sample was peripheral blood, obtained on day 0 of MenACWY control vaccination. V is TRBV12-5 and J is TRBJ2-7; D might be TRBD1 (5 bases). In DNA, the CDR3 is TGTGCTAGCCCCCTGACAGCAACGAACCCCTACGAGCAGTACGTC. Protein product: CASPLTATNPYEQYV.